The entry below gives a single TCR beta chain sequence along with its context. Antigen specificity is unknown. The data are from a study of graft-versus-host responses after intestinal transplantation. The data were produced by immunoSEQ multiplex PCR, yet TCRdb's version contains in-frame clones alone and is incomplete. Among 75,000 to 100,000 clones, around 91% were seen once, and the ten largest hold over 0.15%. The CDR3 consists of 14 residues. Germline V gives CDR1 SEHNR, CDR2 FQNEAQ (reference sequence). V lost 5 bases to trimming and J lost 6 bases, with 16 bases between them. The receptor's source is a human donor who was the organ donor for an intestinal transplant. Source: unstimulated CD4+ T cells sorted from spleen or lymph node cells, taken before transplant. The chain joins TRBV7-9 to TRBJ1-1; unclear D gene. The CDR3: CASSPRLARAEAFF. CDR3 in DNA: TGTGCCAGCAGCCCCAGGTTGGCCCGCGCTGAAGCTTTCTTT.